This is a list of T cell receptor beta chains from one sample in a study of shared clonotypes between healthy human individuals. TCRdb's table, derived via immunoSEQ multiplex PCR, lists solely in-frame clones and lacks some. Of approximately 470,000 clones listed, more than 75% were seen once; the top ten hold around 12%. Specimen: PBMCs. The receptors stem from a woman aged 40 to 50 in good health. Some clones in this sample may be carry-over from other donors' samples. The CDR3 runs from the conserved cysteine through the conserved F or W. The order of the fields is D gene, V gene, J gene, clone size, CDR3 protein, CDR3 DNA. D genes are given only for firm matches. A clone size is listed for some rows: how often the clone was seen (once, few, many), or a class if it is expanded.

d_call: TRBD2
v_call: TRBV27
j_call: TRBJ2-7
clone_size: NA
cdr3_aa: CASRPRGGTSVYEQYF
cdr3_nt: TGTGCCAGCAGACCACGCGGCGGGACTAGTGTTTACGAGCAGTACTTC

d_call: NA
v_call: TRBV7-2
j_call: TRBJ2-3
clone_size: NA
cdr3_aa: CASSKGLSTDTQYF
cdr3_nt: TGTGCCAGCAGCAAAGGACTGTCCACAGATACGCAGTATTTT

d_call: TRBD2
v_call: TRBV6-4
j_call: TRBJ2-3
clone_size: few
cdr3_aa: CASSFRSGSGDTQYF
cdr3_nt: TGTGCCAGCAGTTTCCGTAGCGGGAGTGGGGATACGCAGTATTTT

d_call: TRBD2
v_call: TRBV5-1
j_call: TRBJ2-7
clone_size: NA
cdr3_aa: CASSLTSGGFSSYEQSF
cdr3_nt: TGCGCCAGCAGCTTGACTAGCGGGGGGTTCAGCTCCTACGAGCAGTCCTTC

d_call: NA
v_call: TRBV27
j_call: TRBJ1-2
clone_size: NA
cdr3_aa: CASSLTRFGANYGYTF
cdr3_nt: TGTGCCAGCAGTTTAACCAGGTTCGGAGCTAACTATGGCTACACCTTC

d_call: NA
v_call: TRBV28
j_call: TRBJ2-7
clone_size: once
cdr3_aa: CASSSPYEQYF
cdr3_nt: TGTGCCAGCAGTTCCCCATACGAGCAGTACTTC

d_call: TRBD1
v_call: TRBV25-1
j_call: TRBJ2-1
clone_size: NA
cdr3_aa: CASKDRGLGEQFF
cdr3_nt: TGTGCCAGCAAGGACAGGGGGTTAGGCGAGCAGTTCTTC

d_call: NA
v_call: TRBV6-6
j_call: TRBJ2-3
clone_size: once
cdr3_aa: CASSPPGADTQYF
cdr3_nt: TGTGCCAGCAGTCCCCCGGGAGCAGATACGCAGTATTTT

d_call: NA
v_call: TRBV19
j_call: TRBJ1-2
clone_size: NA
cdr3_aa: CASRRRGEDRSYGYTF
cdr3_nt: TGTGCCAGTAGGCGTCGAGGAGAGGATCGGAGTTATGGCTACACCTTC

d_call: TRBD2
v_call: TRBV7-9
j_call: TRBJ2-3
clone_size: NA
cdr3_aa: CASSTRTSGSRTDTQYF
cdr3_nt: TGTGCCAGCAGCACTCGGACTAGCGGGAGTCGCACAGATACGCAGTATTTT

d_call: TRBD1
v_call: TRBV18
j_call: TRBJ1-5
clone_size: NA
cdr3_aa: CASSPGTGFQPQHF
cdr3_nt: TGTGCCAGCTCACCCGGGACAGGGTTTCAGCCCCAGCATTTT

d_call: NA
v_call: TRBV10-2
j_call: TRBJ2-6
clone_size: NA
cdr3_aa: CASSESKSSGANVLTF
cdr3_nt: TGCGCCAGCAGTGAGTCTAAGAGCTCTGGGGCCAACGTCCTGACTTTC

d_call: NA
v_call: TRBV7-6
j_call: TRBJ1-5
clone_size: NA
cdr3_aa: CASRAAQGPQHF
cdr3_nt: TGTGCCAGCAGGGCGGCGCAGGGACCCCAGCATTTT

d_call: NA
v_call: TRBV19
j_call: TRBJ1-2
clone_size: NA
cdr3_aa: CATGVYGYTF
cdr3_nt: TGCGCGACGGGAGTTTATGGCTACACCTTC